The rows below give T cell receptor beta chains drawn from one sample of a study of T cell changes during pregnancy in multiple sclerosis. TCRdb's copy holds only in-frame clones and misses some; the assay was immunoSEQ multiplex PCR. The data hold 25,000 to 35,000 clones, with about 88% observed a single time. Sequences were derived from CD8+ T cells from peripheral blood mononuclear cells, sampled in the second trimester of pregnancy. Receptor source: a female donor with multiple sclerosis, enrolled in a pregnancy study. Each CDR3 is given with its conserved first and last residue. The D gene is left open where the match is weak. Clone size appears in some rows only: once, few, many, or a class for an expanded clone.

>NA|TRBV4-2|once|TRBJ1-3
TGTGCCAGCAGCCAGCCTCCCCGGGGAAGCTCTGGAAACACCATATATTTT
CASSQPPRGSSGNTIYF
>TRBD1|TRBV5-5|once|TRBJ2-7
TGTGCCAGCAGCTCCCGGACAGGGCTGACCTACGAGCAGTACTTC
CASSSRTGLTYEQYF
>TRBD1|TRBV19|NA|TRBJ2-7
TGTGCCAGTAGTATTCTGACAGGGAGCGAGCAGTACTTC
CASSILTGSEQYF
>NA|TRBV4-1|NA|TRBJ1-1
TGCGCCAGCAGCCCCGGGTCCGTAGGGGCAGGTGAAGCTTTCTTT
CASSPGSVGAGEAFF
>TRBD1|TRBV6-5|NA|TRBJ2-5
TGTGCCAGCAAGGTCGGTGGGACAGGGGAGACCCAGTACTTC
CASKVGGTGETQYF
>NA|TRBV9|NA|TRBJ1-3
TGTGCCAGCAGCCACACAGTATCTGGAAACACCATATATTTT
CASSHTVSGNTIYF
>TRBD1|TRBV28|NA|TRBJ1-5
TGTGCCAGCAGGGACAGGGATAGCAATCAGCCCCAGCATTTT
CASRDRDSNQPQHF
>TRBD2|TRBV11-2|NA|TRBJ2-5
TGTGCCAGCAGGAACCGCGGGGGGCCAGAGACCCAGTACTTC
CASRNRGGPETQYF
>NA|TRBV7-2|NA|TRBJ1-1
TGTGCCAGCAGCCCCCCCCCTCTGAACACTGAAGCTTTCTTT
CASSPPPLNTEAFF
>NA|TRBV6-1|NA|TRBJ2-7
TGTGCCAGCAGCCCCGGGACTTACAAATACGAGCAGTACTTC
CASSPGTYKYEQYF
>TRBD2|TRBV7-9|NA|TRBJ2-3
TGTGCCAGCAGTCTAACTAGCGGGGGCACAGATACGCAGTATTTT
CASSLTSGGTDTQYF
>TRBD1|TRBV7-9|NA|TRBJ1-1
TGTGCCAGCAGCTATACAGGGGTTGGGGCAATGAACACTGAAGCTTTCTTT
CASSYTGVGAMNTEAFF
>TRBD1|TRBV7-8|NA|TRBJ2-7
TGTGCCAGCAGCTCCGGACAGGGGAGCTCCTACGAGCAGTACTTC
CASSSGQGSSYEQYF
>NA|TRBV6-1|NA|TRBJ2-5
TGTGCCAGCGGAACAGGTTTGGGGCAAGAGACCCAGTACTTC
CASGTGLGQETQYF
>TRBD1|TRBV7-3|NA|TRBJ2-7
TGTGCCAGCGCCAAAGGGACAGCTTACGAGCAGTACTTC
CASAKGTAYEQYF
>TRBD1|TRBV11-2|NA|TRBJ2-3
TGTGCCAGCAGCATCCACCAGGGGGAAACGCAGTATTTT
CASSIHQGETQYF
>NA|TRBV25-1|NA|TRBJ1-1
TGTGCCAGCAGTGAATCGTTCGGGAACACTGAAGCTTTCTTT
CASSESFGNTEAFF
>NA|TRBV19|NA|TRBJ1-5
TGTGCCAGTAGGGGTAGGGGCCCTAATCAGCCCCAGCATTTT
CASRGRGPNQPQHF
>NA|TRBV11-2|few|TRBJ1-1
TGTGCCAGCAGCTTAGCAGGGCAGAACACTGAAGCTTTCTTT
CASSLAGQNTEAFF
>NA|TRBV7-9|NA|TRBJ1-4
TGTGCCAGCAGCTCGGACAGCCCTTCAACTAATGAAAAACTGTTTTTT
CASSSDSPSTNEKLFF